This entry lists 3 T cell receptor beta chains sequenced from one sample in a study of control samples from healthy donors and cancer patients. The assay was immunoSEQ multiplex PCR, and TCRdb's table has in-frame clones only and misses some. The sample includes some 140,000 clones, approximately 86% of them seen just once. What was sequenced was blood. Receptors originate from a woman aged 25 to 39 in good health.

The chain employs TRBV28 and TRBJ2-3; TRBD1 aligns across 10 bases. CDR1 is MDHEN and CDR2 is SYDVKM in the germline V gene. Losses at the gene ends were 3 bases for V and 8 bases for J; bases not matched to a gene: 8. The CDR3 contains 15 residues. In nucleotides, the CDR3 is TGTGCCAGCAGTTTCGGGACAGGGGAGCAGGCTACGCAGTATTTT. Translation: CASSFGTGEQATQYF.

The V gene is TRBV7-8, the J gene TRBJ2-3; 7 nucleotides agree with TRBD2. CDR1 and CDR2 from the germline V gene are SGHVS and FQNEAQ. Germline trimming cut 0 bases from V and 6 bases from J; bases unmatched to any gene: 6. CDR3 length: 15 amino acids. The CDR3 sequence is CASSLASVGGDTQYF. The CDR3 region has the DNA TGTGCCAGCAGCTTAGCGTCCGTGGGGGGGGATACGCAGTATTTT.

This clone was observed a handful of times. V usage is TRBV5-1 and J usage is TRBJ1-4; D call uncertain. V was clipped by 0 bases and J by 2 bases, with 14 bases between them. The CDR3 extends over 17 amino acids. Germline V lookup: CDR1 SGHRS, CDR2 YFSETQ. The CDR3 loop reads CASSLASGPGTNEKLFF. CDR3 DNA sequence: TGCGCCAGCAGCTTGGCCTCAGGCCCCGGGACTAATGAAAAACTGTTTTTT.